The 5 T cell receptor beta chains given below trace back to one sample, sequenced in a study of radiotherapy plus CTLA-4 blockade in lung cancer. TCRdb's table, derived via immunoSEQ multiplex PCR, lists solely in-frame clones and lacks some. Among around 91,000 clones listed, roughly 88% were seen once. The sequencing used peripheral blood, collected from a patient treated with radiotherapy plus ipilimumab. These receptors were collected from a human donor with non-small cell lung cancer that progressed on radiotherapy plus ipilimumab.

The V gene is TRBV10-2, the J gene TRBJ2-1, with 11 bases lining up with TRBD2. V shed 10 bases, J shed 5 bases, and the junction held 7 bases outside the gene matches. Germline-derived CDR1 and CDR2 are WSHSY and SAAADI. The CDR3 has 14 residues. CDR3 region: CATKAGLADNEQFF. DNA of the CDR3: TGCGCCACGAAGGCGGGACTAGCGGACAATGAGCAGTTCTTC.

This chain connects TRBV18 to TRBJ2-2; 8 nucleotides match TRBD1. The V gene's germline CDR1 is KGHSH and CDR2 LQKENI. The CDR3 totals 17 residues. After removal of 3 bases from V and 4 bases from J, the junction contained 10 bases not matched to a gene. CDR3 sequence: CASSPLGQGAATGELFF. CDR3 coding DNA: TGTGCCAGCTCACCCCTGGGGCAGGGGGCGGCCACCGGGGAGCTGTTTTTT.

This chain links TRBV29-1 with TRBJ2-5, with D tentatively TRBD1 or TRBD2 (5 bases each). Trimming cost V 0 bases and J 3 bases, with 23 bases left between them. This CDR3 has 18 amino acids. The germline gives CDR1 SQVTM, CDR2 ANQGSEA. The CDR3 reads CSVEEPSRGTGRKETQYF. The CDR3 nucleotides read TGCAGCGTTGAAGAACCCAGCCGAGGGACCGGAAGAAAAGAGACCCAGTACTTC.

The chain combines TRBV29-1 with TRBJ2-3, with TRBD1 matching over 9 bases. With 3 bases clipped from V and 6 bases from J, the junction kept 7 bases outside the gene matches. The CDR3 runs 14 residues. Per the germline V gene, CDR1 is SQVTM and CDR2 is ANQGSEA. The CDR3 spells CSVEGQGQPDTQYF. In nucleotides, the CDR3 is TGCAGCGTTGAGGGACAGGGCCAACCGGATACGCAGTATTTT.

The gene calls are TRBV6-1 and TRBJ2-5; the match to TRBD1 covers 10 bases. The germline V gene has CDR1 MNHNS and CDR2 SASEGT. The V gene end was trimmed by 7 bases and the J gene end by 5 bases; junction bases not matched to a gene: 10. The CDR3 contains 15 residues. The CDR3 region has the DNA TGTGCCAGCACCACGACAGGGGGCTCTGCGGAGACCCAGTACTTC. Translated, it gives CASTTTGGSAETQYF.